This T cell receptor beta chain appears in the sequencing data of a study of monozygotic twins with inflammatory bowel disease. TCRdb reprocessed the 5' RACE reads and keeps a single row for each CDR3 protein, giving no DNA. The sample includes about 110,000 distinct CDR3 sequences. Germline assignment: CDR1 KGHDR and CDR2 SFDVKD. This CDR3 has 12 amino acids. The TCR comes from a human donor with ulcerative colitis or Crohn's disease, or a healthy co-twin of an affected twin (not recorded which). The sample comprised blood. The chain links TRBV24-1 to TRBJ2-1. The CDR3 spells CATSTGYNEQFF.